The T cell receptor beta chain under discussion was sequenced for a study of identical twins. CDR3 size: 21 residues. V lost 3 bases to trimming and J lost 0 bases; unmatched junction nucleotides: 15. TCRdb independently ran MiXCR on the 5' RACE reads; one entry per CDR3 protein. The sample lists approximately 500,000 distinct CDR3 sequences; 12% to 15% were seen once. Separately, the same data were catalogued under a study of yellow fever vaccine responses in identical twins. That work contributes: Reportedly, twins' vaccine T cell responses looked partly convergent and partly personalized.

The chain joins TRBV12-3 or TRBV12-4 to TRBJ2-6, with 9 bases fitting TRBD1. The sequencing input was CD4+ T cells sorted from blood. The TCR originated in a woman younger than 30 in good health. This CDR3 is CASSFRLTGGPPLSGANVLTF. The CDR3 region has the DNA TGTGCCAGCAGTTTTCGATTGACAGGGGGTCCCCCGCTCTCTGGGGCCAACGTCCTGACTTTC.